Described below is a single T cell receptor (beta chain) sequence and its context. This entry comes from a study of preoperative IRX-2 immunotherapy in early breast cancer. Germline loops: CDR1 LNHDA, CDR2 SQIVND (reference sequence). The ends lost 6 bases at V and 0 bases at J; junction bases unmatched: 8. This CDR3 is 16 amino acids long. Treatment described: preoperative locoregional IRX-2 cytokine immunotherapy. Patients received preoperative, locoregional IRX-2 cytokine immunotherapy in a phase Ib study. Repertoires were generated with immunoSEQ multiplex PCR, while TCRdb's copy carries only in-frame clones and drops some. The table shows about 24,000 clones, with roughly 89% occurring only once.

The sample in question was tumor tissue, obtained after IRX-2 immunotherapy. The receptor was derived from a human donor with breast cancer. This chain links TRBV19 with TRBJ1-5, with 7 bases lining up with TRBD1. The CDR3 sequence: CASRRDRGASNQPQHF. The CDR3 DNA follows: TGTGCCAGTAGACGGGACAGAGGGGCTAGCAATCAGCCCCAGCATTTT.